The present T cell receptor (beta chain) was sequenced within a study of T cell changes during pregnancy in multiple sclerosis. Per the germline V gene, CDR1 is MNHEY and CDR2 is SVGAGI. The CDR3 sequence is 15 residues long. Trimming stripped 6 bases from V and 2 bases from J, with 17 bases between. Method: immunoSEQ multiplex PCR; TCRdb's copy keeps in-frame clones and lacks some. The data contain 60,000 to 85,000 clones, about 92% of them singletons. The TCR originated in a female donor in good health, enrolled as a control in a pregnancy study. Sequenced material: peripheral blood, taken in the second trimester of pregnancy. V gene TRBV6-5 combines with J gene TRBJ2-7; tentative D call: TRBD1 (6 bases). The DNA of the CDR3 is TGTGCCAGCAGGCAAGACCACAGGGCTGCCTACGAGCAGTACTTC. Residues: CASRQDHRAAYEQYF.